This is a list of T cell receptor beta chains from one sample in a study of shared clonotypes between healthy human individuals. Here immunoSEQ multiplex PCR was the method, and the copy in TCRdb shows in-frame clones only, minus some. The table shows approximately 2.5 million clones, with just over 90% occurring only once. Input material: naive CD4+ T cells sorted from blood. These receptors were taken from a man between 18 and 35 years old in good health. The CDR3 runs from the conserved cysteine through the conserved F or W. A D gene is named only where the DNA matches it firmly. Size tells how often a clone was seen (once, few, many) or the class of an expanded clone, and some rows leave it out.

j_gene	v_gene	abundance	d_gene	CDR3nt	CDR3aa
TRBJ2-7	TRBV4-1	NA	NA	TGCGCCAGCAGCCAAGATTCAGCCATCCCCGCCGAGCAGTACTTC	CASSQDSAIPAEQYF
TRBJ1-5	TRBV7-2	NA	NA	TGTGCCAGCAGCCACCATCCGGGAGGGGAGGGCAATCAGCCCCAGCATTTT	CASSHHPGGEGNQPQHF
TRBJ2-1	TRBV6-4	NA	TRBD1	TGTGCCAGCAGGCCCTCCGGACAGGGGGTGAGCAATGAGCAGTTCTTC	CASRPSGQGVSNEQFF
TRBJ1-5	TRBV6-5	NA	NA	TGTGCCAGCAGTAACGGACAATTTCAGCCCCAGCATTTT	CASSNGQFQPQHF
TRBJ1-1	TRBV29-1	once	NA	TGCAGTACCTCGGGCTTGGGGTCGGCTTTCTTT	CSTSGLGSAFF
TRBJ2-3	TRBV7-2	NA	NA	TGTGCCAGCAGCATAATACGCACAGATACGCAGTATTTT	CASSIIRTDTQYF
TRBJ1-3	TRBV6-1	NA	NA	TGTGCCAGCAGGGAGGACACATTCTCTGGAAACACCATATATTTT	CASREDTFSGNTIYF
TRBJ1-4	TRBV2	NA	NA	TGTGCCAGCTCCCTGGGGTCGGGGGAAAAACTGTTTTTT	CASSLGSGEKLFF
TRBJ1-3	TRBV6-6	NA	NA	TGTGCCAGCAGTTCCCGAAACTCTGGAAACACCATATATTTT	CASSSRNSGNTIYF
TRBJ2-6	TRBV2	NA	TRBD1	TGTGCCAGCAGTGGCGGACAGGGATCCCCCCCGCGAGCCAACGTCCTGACTTTC	CASSGGQGSPPRANVLTF
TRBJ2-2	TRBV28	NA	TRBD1	TGTGCCAGCAGAGGACAGGGGACGACCGGGGAGCTGTTTTTT	CASRGQGTTGELFF
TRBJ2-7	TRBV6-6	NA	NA	TGTGCCAGCAGCAGGGACTGGCCGGGGAACGAGCAGTACTTC	CASSRDWPGNEQYF
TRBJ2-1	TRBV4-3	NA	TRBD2	TGCGCCAGCAGCCAAACTCCGGGACTAGCGTTCTTC	CASSQTPGLAFF
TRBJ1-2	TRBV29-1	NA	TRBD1	TGCAGCGTTTGGGAACAGGGGGTGATGTATGGCTACACCTTC	CSVWEQGVMYGYTF
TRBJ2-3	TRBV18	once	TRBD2	TGTGCCAGCTCACCATACGGACTAGCGGATACGCAGTATTTT	CASSPYGLADTQYF
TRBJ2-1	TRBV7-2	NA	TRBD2	TGTGCCAGCAGCTTAGGGGGACTAGCGGGTGCCAATGAGCAGTTCTTC	CASSLGGLAGANEQFF
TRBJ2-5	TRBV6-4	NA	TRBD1	TGTGCCAGCAGTGAGGGGGCCGGGACAGGAGGAAATCAAGAGACCCAGTACTTC	CASSEGAGTGGNQETQYF
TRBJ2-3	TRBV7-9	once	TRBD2	TGTGCCAGCAGCACATTAGCGGGAGCGGGGGATACGCAGTATTTT	CASSTLAGAGDTQYF